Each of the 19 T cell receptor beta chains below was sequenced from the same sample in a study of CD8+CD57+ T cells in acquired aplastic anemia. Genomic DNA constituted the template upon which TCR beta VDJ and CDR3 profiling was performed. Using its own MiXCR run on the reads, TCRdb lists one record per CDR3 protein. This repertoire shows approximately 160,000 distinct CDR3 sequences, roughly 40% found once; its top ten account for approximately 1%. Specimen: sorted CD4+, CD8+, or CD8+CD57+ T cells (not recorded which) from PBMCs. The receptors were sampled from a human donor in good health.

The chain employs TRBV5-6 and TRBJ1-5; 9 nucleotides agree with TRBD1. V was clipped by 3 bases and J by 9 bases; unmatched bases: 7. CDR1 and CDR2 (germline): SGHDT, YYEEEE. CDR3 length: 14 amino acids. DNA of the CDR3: TGTGCCAGCAGCTCCCGACAGGGGGAAAGGCCCCAGCATTTT. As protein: CASSSRQGERPQHF.

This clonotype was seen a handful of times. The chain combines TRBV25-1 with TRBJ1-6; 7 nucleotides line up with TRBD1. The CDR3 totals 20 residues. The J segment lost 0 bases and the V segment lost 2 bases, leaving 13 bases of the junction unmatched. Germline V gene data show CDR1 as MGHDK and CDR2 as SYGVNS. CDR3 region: CASSEQSGTAIPSYNSPLHF. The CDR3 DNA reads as TGTGCCAGCAGTGAACAATCCGGGACAGCCATCCCCTCCTATAATTCACCCCTCCACTTT. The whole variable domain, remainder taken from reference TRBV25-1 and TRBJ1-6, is EADIYQTPRYLVIGTGKKITLECSQTMGHDKMYWYQQDPGMELHLIHYSYGVNSTEKGDLSSESTVSRIRTEHFPLTLESARPSHTSQYLCASSEQSGTAIPSYNSPLHFGNGTRLTVT.

Written as DNA, the CDR3 is TGTGCCAGTAGTGGAATGGCGGCCTCCTACGAGCAGTACTTC. Encoded protein: CASSGMAASYEQYF. The genes are TRBV19 and TRBJ2-7; D is uncertain. V lost 5 bases to trimming and J lost 0 bases, with 11 bases between them. The CDR3 totals 14 residues. In germline, CDR1 is LNHDA, CDR2 SQIVND (reference sequence).

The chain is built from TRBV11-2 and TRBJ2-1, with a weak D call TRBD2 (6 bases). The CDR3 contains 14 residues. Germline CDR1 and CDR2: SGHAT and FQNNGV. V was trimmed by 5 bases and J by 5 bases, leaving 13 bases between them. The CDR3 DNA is TGTGCCAGCAGCCCCCAAGGCGGGGACAATGAGCAGTTCTTC. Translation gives CASSPQGGDNEQFF.

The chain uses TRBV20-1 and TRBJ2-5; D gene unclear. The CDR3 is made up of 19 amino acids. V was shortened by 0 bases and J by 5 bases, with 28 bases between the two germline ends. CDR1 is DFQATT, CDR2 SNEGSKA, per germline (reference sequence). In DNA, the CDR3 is TGCAGTGCTAGAGATCTCGACACGAGACTGCATGGGTTTTCGGAGACCCAGTACTTC. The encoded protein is CSARDLDTRLHGFSETQYF.

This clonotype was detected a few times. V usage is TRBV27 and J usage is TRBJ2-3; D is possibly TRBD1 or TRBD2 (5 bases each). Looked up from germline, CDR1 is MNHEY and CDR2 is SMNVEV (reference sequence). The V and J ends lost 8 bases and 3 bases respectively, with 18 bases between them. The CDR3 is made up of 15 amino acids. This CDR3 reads CASSQGLTGTDTQYF. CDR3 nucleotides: TGTGCCAGCTCCCAAGGACTCACAGGAACAGATACGCAGTATTTT.

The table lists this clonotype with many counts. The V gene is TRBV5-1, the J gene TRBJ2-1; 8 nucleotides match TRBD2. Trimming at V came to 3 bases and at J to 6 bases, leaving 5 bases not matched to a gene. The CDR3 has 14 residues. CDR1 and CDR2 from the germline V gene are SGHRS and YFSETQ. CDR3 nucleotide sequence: TGCGCCAGCAGCTCCGGGACTAGTTCCAATGAGCAGTTCTTC. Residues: CASSSGTSSNEQFF.

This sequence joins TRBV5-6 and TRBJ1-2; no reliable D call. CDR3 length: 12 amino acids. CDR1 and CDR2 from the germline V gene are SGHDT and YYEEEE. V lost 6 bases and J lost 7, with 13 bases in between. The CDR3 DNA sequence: TGTGCCAGCACCTTCGACTCGGTTGGCTACACCTTC. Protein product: CASTFDSVGYTF.

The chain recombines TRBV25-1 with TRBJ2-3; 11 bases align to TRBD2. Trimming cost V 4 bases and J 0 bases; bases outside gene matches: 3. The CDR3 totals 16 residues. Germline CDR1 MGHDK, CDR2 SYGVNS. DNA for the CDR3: TGTGCCAGCAGTGCGCGGACTAGCGGGAGCACAGATACGCAGTATTTT. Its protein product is CASSARTSGSTDTQYF.

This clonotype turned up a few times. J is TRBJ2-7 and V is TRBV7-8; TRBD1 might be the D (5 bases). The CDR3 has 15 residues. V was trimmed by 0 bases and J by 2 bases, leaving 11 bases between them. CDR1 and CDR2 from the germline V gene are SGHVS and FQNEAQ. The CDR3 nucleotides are TGTGCCAGCAGCTTAGCGGTCGTCAGGGCCTACGAGCAGTACTTC. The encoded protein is CASSLAVVRAYEQYF.

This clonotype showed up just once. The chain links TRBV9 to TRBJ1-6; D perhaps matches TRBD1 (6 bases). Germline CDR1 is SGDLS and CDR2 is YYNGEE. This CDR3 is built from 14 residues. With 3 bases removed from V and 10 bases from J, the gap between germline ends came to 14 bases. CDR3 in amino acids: CASSAQGIPSPLHF. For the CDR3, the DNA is TGTGCCAGCAGCGCACAGGGAATCCCATCACCCCTCCACTTT. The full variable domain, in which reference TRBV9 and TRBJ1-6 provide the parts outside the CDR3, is DSGVTQTPKHLITATGQRVTLRCSPRSGDLSVYWYQQSLDQGLQFLIQYYNGEERAKGNILERFSAQQFPDLHSELNLSSLELGDSALYFCASSAQGIPSPLHFGNGTRLTVT.

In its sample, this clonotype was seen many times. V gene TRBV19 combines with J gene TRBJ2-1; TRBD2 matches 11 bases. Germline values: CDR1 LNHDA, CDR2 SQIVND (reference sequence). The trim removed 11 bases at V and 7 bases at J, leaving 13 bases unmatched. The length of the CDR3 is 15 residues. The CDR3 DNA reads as TGTGCCTCGACCCGTACTAGCGGGAGCTGGAATGAGCAGTTCTTC. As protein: CASTRTSGSWNEQFF.

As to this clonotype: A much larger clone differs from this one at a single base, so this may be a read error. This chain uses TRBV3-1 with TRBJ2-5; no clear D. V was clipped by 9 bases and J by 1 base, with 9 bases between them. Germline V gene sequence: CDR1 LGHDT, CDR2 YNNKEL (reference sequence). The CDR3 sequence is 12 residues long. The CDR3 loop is CASVDCQETQYF. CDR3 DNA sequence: TGTGCCAGTGTAGACTGCCAAGAGACCCAGTACTTC.

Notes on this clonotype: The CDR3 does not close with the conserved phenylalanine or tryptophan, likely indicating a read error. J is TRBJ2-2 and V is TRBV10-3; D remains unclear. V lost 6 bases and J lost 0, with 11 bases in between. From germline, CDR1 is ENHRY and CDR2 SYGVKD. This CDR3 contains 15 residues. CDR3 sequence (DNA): TGTGCCATCAGCAGAGCTAGAACGAACACCGGGGAGCTGTTTCTT. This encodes CAISRARTNTGELFL.

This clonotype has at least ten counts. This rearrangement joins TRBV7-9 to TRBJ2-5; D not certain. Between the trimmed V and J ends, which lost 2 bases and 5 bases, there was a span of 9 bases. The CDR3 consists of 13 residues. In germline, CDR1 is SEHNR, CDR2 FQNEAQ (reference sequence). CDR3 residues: CASSLLDLETQYF. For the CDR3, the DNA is TGTGCCAGCAGCTTATTAGATTTGGAGACCCAGTACTTC.

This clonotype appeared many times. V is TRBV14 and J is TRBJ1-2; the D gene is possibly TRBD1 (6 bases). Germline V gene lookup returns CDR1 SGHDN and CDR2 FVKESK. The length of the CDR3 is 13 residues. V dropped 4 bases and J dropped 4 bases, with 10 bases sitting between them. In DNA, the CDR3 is TGTGCCAGCAGCCCCGGGACACCCTATGGCTACACCTTC. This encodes CASSPGTPYGYTF.

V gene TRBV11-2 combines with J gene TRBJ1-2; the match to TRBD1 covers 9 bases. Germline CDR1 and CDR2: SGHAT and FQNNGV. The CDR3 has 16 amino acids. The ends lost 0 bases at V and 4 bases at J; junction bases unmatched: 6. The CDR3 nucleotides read TGTGCCAGCAGCTTAGAACAGGGGGCACGGACCTATGGCTACACCTTC. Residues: CASSLEQGARTYGYTF. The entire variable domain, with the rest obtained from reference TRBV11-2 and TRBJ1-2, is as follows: EAGVAQSPRYKIIEKRQSVAFWCNPISGHATLYWYQQILGQGPKLLIQFQNNGVVDDSQLPKDRFSAERLKGVDSTLKIQPAKLEDSAVYLCASSLEQGARTYGYTFGSGTRLTVV.

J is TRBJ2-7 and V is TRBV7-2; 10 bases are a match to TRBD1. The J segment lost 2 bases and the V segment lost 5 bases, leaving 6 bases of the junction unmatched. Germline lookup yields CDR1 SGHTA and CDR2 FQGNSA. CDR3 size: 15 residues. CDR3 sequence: CASSQGTGEAYEQYF. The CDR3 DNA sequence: TGTGCCAGCAGCCAAGGGACAGGGGAGGCCTACGAGCAGTACTTC.

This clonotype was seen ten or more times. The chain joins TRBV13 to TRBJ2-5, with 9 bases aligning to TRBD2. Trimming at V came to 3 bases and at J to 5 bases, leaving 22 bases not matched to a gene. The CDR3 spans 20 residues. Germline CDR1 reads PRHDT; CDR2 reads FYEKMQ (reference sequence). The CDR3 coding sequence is TGTGCCAGCAGCTTTGAGTCTTCCGGGAGTAGCGGGAGATCCTTGGAGACCCAGTACTTC. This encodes CASSFESSGSSGRSLETQYF.